The 12 T cell receptor beta chains given below trace back to one sample, sequenced in a study of CD8 T cells in ankylosing spondylitis. In TCRdb, the 5' RACE reads were re-called with MiXCR into one record per CDR3 protein. The sample has some 400,000 distinct CDR3 sequences; around 20% are singletons. Broader study findings: Ankylosing spondylitis blood appeared to carry a characteristic TCR beta motif of roughly eight highly homologous variants.

No antigen is known for these receptors. What was sequenced was blood, either unsorted or a sorted T cell fraction (not recorded which). All receptors derive from a male donor with ankylosing spondylitis.

This clonotype has just a few counts. The V call is TRBV10-2, the J call TRBJ2-7; TRBD1 agrees at 7 bases. The V gene end was trimmed by 2 bases and the J gene end by 4 bases; junction bases not matched to a gene: 5. Per germline, CDR1 WSHSY and CDR2 SAAADI. This CDR3 comprises 14 residues. Written as DNA, the CDR3 is TGCGCCAGCAGTGAGAACAGGGGATTATACGAGCAGTACTTC. It is translated as CASSENRGLYEQYF.

The chain couples TRBV20-1 to TRBJ2-1, with D perhaps given as TRBD1 or TRBD2 (6 bases each). The length of the CDR3 is 14 residues. Germline CDR1 and CDR2: DFQATT and SNEGSKA (reference sequence). Trimming took off 1 base at V and 7 bases at J, with 14 bases between the two ends. DNA of the CDR3: TGCAGTGCTAGAGTTAGCGGAGGGGGGAATGAGCAGTTCTTC. As protein: CSARVSGGGNEQFF.

The chain has TRBV18 and TRBJ1-1, with a possible D match to TRBD1 (5 bases). The CDR3 is 14 residues long. Per germline, CDR1 KGHSH and CDR2 LQKENI. Trimming pared 11 bases from V and 4 bases from J, leaving 20 bases between. CDR3 in amino acids: CADRDAQKPTEAFF. The CDR3 bases are TGTGCCGATAGGGACGCCCAGAAACCCACTGAAGCTTTCTTT. Supplemented by reference TRBV18 and TRBJ1-1, the full variable domain reads NAGVMQNPRHLVRRRGQEARLRCSPMKGHSHVYWYRQLPEEGLKFMVYLQKENIIDESGMPKERFSAEFPKEGPSILRIQQVVRGDSAAYFCADRDAQKPTEAFFGQGTRLTVV.

V and J are TRBV12-3 or TRBV12-4 and TRBJ2-7, with no clear D. The CDR3 covers 14 residues. Trimming stripped 3 bases from V and 7 bases from J, with 16 bases between. The CDR3 is CASSFSDSYVEQYF. The CDR3, as DNA: TGTGCCAGCAGTTTTTCCGACTCCTACGTGGAGCAGTACTTC.

This clonotype has a handful of counts. The J gene is TRBJ2-1, the V gene TRBV29-1, with a tentative D call TRBD1 (5 bases). In germline, CDR1 is SQVTM, CDR2 ANQGSEA. V was pared by 2 bases and J by 0 bases, with 8 bases between. CDR3 length equals 14 residues. The CDR3 coding sequence is TGCAGCGTTGAAATAGGGGCCTCCTACAATGAGCAGTTCTTC. Protein sequence: CSVEIGASYNEQFF.

The chain has TRBV5-1 and TRBJ1-1; a weak D match, TRBD1 (5 bases). Trimming left V 4 bases short and J 4 bases short, with 20 bases between. CDR1 is SGHRS and CDR2 is YFSETQ in the germline V gene. The CDR3 runs 16 residues. Here the CDR3 reads CASSPLSGGRATEAFF. The CDR3 coding sequence is TGCGCCAGCAGCCCGCTCAGTGGGGGACGGGCCACTGAAGCTTTCTTT. Together with reference TRBV5-1 and TRBJ1-1, the CDR3 gives the full variable domain: KAGVTQTPRYLIKTRGQQVTLSCSPISGHRSVSWYQQTPGQGLQFLFEYFSETQRNKGNFPGRFSGRQFSNSRSEMNVSTLELGDSALYLCASSPLSGGRATEAFFGQGTRLTVV.

This clonotype was seen a few times. The chain has TRBV6-5 and TRBJ2-3; D perhaps matches TRBD1 (6 bases). CDR1 is MNHEY, CDR2 SVGAGI, per germline. The V gene lost 4 bases and the J gene lost 2 bases, with 10 bases spanning the gap. This CDR3 spans 14 amino acids. This chain's CDR3 is CASSSTGHTDTQYF. The CDR3 DNA is TGTGCCAGCAGTTCTACGGGACACACAGATACGCAGTATTTT.

This clonotype was detected a few times. This rearrangement joins TRBV5-1 to TRBJ2-3; 8 bases agree with TRBD1. The CDR3 has 15 residues. V lost 7 bases to trimming and J lost 0 bases; unmatched junction nucleotides: 7. Per the germline V gene, CDR1 is SGHRS and CDR2 is YFSETQ. This CDR3 reads CASLPRDRSTDTQYF. The CDR3 bases are TGCGCCAGCCTACCCCGGGACAGGAGCACAGATACGCAGTATTTT.

This clonotype was observed a few times. The chain combines TRBV5-1 with TRBJ2-1, with 7 bases matching TRBD1. CDR1 is SGHRS and CDR2 is YFSETQ in the germline V gene. The CDR3 is made up of 16 amino acids. V trimming: 4 bases; J trimming: 0 bases; junction bases outside the gene matches: 7. In DNA form, the CDR3 reads TGCGCCAGCAGCCTGTCGACAGGGAGCTCCTACAATGAGCAGTTCTTC. Amino acids: CASSLSTGSSYNEQFF.

V usage is TRBV29-1 and J usage is TRBJ1-4; a possible D gene is TRBD1 (5 bases). The ends were cut back, 7 bases at V and 5 bases at J, with 14 bases in the middle. CDR1 and CDR2 (germline): SQVTM, ANQGSEA. The CDR3 sequence is 13 residues long. CDR3 nucleotides: TGCAGCGCCGGCGGCGGGGGAAATGAAAAACTGTTTTTT. Translating gives CSAGGGGNEKLFF.

The rearrangement uses TRBV6-2 or TRBV6-3 and TRBJ2-7; no definite D call. CDR1 is MNHEY and CDR2 is SVGEGT in the germline V gene. The CDR3 is 15 residues long. V shed 6 bases and J shed 0 bases, with 15 bases lying between them. The CDR3 coding sequence is TGTGCCAGCAGCAGACGCTGGACGGGCTCCTACGAGCAGTACTTC. It encodes CASSRRWTGSYEQYF.

The V call is TRBV4-1, the J call TRBJ2-2, with TRBD2 identical over 9 bases. The CDR3 is made up of 16 amino acids. Germline values: CDR1 MGHRA, CDR2 YSYEKL. Trimming cost V 3 bases and J 2 bases; bases outside gene matches: 4. CDR3 loop: CASSQSSGTNTGELFF. The CDR3 region has the DNA TGCGCCAGCAGCCAGTCTAGCGGGACTAACACCGGGGAGCTGTTTTTT.